Listed here are 17 T cell receptor beta chains from one sample, sequenced in a study of shared T cell receptors in the human thymus. Sequenced by immunoSEQ multiplex PCR; TCRdb stores in-frame clones only, minus some. Among approximately 660,000 clones listed, around 87% were seen once. A further study also used this sample, focusing on human thymus T cells.

Source material: thymocytes. The source is a boy under two years old with a congenital heart defect.

This clone appeared once. The CDR3 is CASSQPPAGQAPYNEQFF. Here the CDR3 DNA reads TGCGCCAGCAGCCAGCCACCGGCAGGACAGGCCCCCTACAATGAGCAGTTCTTC. V and J are TRBV4-1 and TRBJ2-1; 7 nucleotides agree with TRBD1. Germline lookup yields CDR1 MGHRA and CDR2 YSYEKL. The CDR3 runs to 18 residues. V lost 3 bases, J lost 2 bases, and 13 bases stayed unmatched.

This chain joins TRBV28 and TRBJ1-5, with 10 nucleotides matching TRBD1. Germline trimming cut 0 bases from V and 1 base from J; bases unmatched to any gene: 3. This CDR3 has 17 residues. CDR1 and CDR2 from the germline V gene are MDHEN and SYDVKM. For the CDR3, the DNA is TGTGCCAGCAGTTTATGGTCGGACAGGGGGAGCAATCAGCCCCAGCATTTT. It specifies CASSLWSDRGSNQPQHF.

The genes are TRBV19 and TRBJ2-3; tentatively, D is TRBD2 (6 bases). The CDR3 length is 14 residues. Germline V gives CDR1 LNHDA, CDR2 SQIVND (reference sequence). Trimming cost V 9 bases and J 0 bases, with 13 bases left between them. The CDR3 spells CASDSGPSTDTQYF. The CDR3 DNA sequence: TGTGCCAGCGATAGCGGCCCTAGCACAGATACGCAGTATTTT.

The chain combines TRBV27 with TRBJ1-5; D unclear. From germline, CDR1 is MNHEY and CDR2 SMNVEV (reference sequence). The CDR3 is 13 residues long. Between the trimmed V and J ends, which lost 6 bases and 0 bases, there was a span of 6 bases. DNA for the CDR3: TGTGCCAGCAGAAACTCTAGCAATCAGCCCCAGCATTTT. Translation: CASRNSSNQPQHF.

The count of this clone is one. The chain is built from TRBV7-2 and TRBJ1-1, with 9 bases fitting TRBD1. V lost 4 bases and J lost 0; bases outside the gene matches: 6. Germline loops: CDR1 SGHTA, CDR2 FQGNSA. The length of the CDR3 is 16 residues. CDR3 loop: CASSSIQGAMNTEAFF. In DNA form, the CDR3 reads TGTGCCAGCAGCTCCATACAGGGGGCCATGAACACTGAAGCTTTCTTT.

The DNA for the CDR3 is TGTGCCAGCAGCTTGGTTCCTAGCGGGAGATCTCGCACTTCCGAGCAGTACTTC. It codes for CASSLVPSGRSRTSEQYF. The gene calls are TRBV5-6 and TRBJ2-7; TRBD2 matches at 10 bases. After removal of 0 bases from V and 6 bases from J, the junction contained 15 bases not matched to a gene. This CDR3 region has 18 residues. Germline loops: CDR1 SGHDT, CDR2 YYEEEE.

The CDR3 loop reads CASSLYPSAGEILDTQYF. CDR3 nucleotide sequence: TGTGCCAGCAGCCTATACCCCTCTGCGGGAGAGATTCTAGATACGCAGTATTTT. The V call is TRBV4-2, the J call TRBJ2-3; 7 bases line up with TRBD2. The CDR3 is 18 residues long. The trim removed 4 bases at V and 5 bases at J, leaving 18 bases unmatched. From germline, CDR1 is LGHNA and CDR2 YNFKEQ.

The chain carries TRBV4-2 and TRBJ2-1; 9 bases are a match to TRBD1. CDR1 and CDR2 from the germline V gene are LGHNA and YNFKEQ. J lost 1 base, V lost 4 bases, and 5 bases had no gene match. CDR3 length equals 16 residues. The CDR3 sequence: CASSLVGTGSYNEQFF. DNA of the CDR3: TGTGCCAGCAGCCTCGTCGGGACAGGGTCCTACAATGAGCAGTTCTTC.

This chain connects TRBV4-1 to TRBJ2-7; 10 bases agree with TRBD2. This CDR3 has 22 residues. Per germline, CDR1 MGHRA and CDR2 YSYEKL. After removal of 0 bases from V and 0 bases from J, the junction contained 20 bases not matched to a gene. CDR3 in amino acids: CASSQDSPGLAVPRVDSYEQYF. The DNA of the CDR3 is TGCGCCAGCAGCCAAGATAGCCCCGGACTAGCGGTCCCGAGGGTGGACTCCTACGAGCAGTACTTC.

The gene calls are TRBV27 and TRBJ1-2; D gene ambiguous. V shed 5 bases and J shed 3 bases, with 13 bases lying between them. Germline-derived CDR1 and CDR2 are MNHEY and SMNVEV (reference sequence). CDR3 size: 14 residues. The chain's CDR3 is CASSRRGGHYGYTF. The CDR3 nucleotides read TGTGCCAGCAGTCGTCGGGGAGGGCACTATGGCTACACCTTC.

The V and J genes are TRBV28 and TRBJ1-5; D not certain. V shed 2 bases and J shed 2 bases, with 10 bases lying between them. Germline CDR1 reads MDHEN; CDR2 reads SYDVKM. The CDR3 totals 15 residues. The CDR3 nucleotides are TGTGCCAGCAGTTTAGACCGCCGGGGCAATCAGCCCCAGCATTTT. Protein sequence: CASSLDRRGNQPQHF.

The gene calls are TRBV27 and TRBJ1-2; 9 bases agree with TRBD1. Per germline, CDR1 MNHEY and CDR2 SMNVEV (reference sequence). Unmatched junction bases numbered 7, after V lost 6 bases and J lost 5 bases. This CDR3 contains 14 residues. The CDR3, as DNA: TGTGCCAGCAGCCGCGGGACAGGGCTATATGGCTACACCTTC. It is translated as CASSRGTGLYGYTF.

The rearrangement links TRBV15 to TRBJ2-7, with 9 positions matching TRBD2. Losses at the gene ends were 5 bases for V and 3 bases for J; bases not matched to a gene: 11. The CDR3 loop spans 16 amino acids. Per the germline V gene, CDR1 is LNHNV and CDR2 is YYDKDF (reference sequence). The CDR3 region is CATSGGRDVGSYEQYF. The CDR3 DNA is TGTGCCACCAGCGGCGGGAGGGACGTGGGCAGCTACGAGCAGTACTTC.

V usage is TRBV27 and J usage is TRBJ2-3; D ambiguous. CDR3 length: 13 amino acids. Germline CDR1 is MNHEY and CDR2 is SMNVEV (reference sequence). V was clipped by 4 bases and J by 4 bases, with 9 bases between them. The CDR3 DNA follows: TGTGCCAGCAGTTCGACTGAGCCAGATACGCAGTATTTT. Protein sequence: CASSSTEPDTQYF.

The J gene is TRBJ2-1, the V gene TRBV19; the match to TRBD2 covers 9 bases. There are 13 residues in the CDR3. With 10 bases clipped from V and 3 bases from J, the junction kept 4 bases outside the gene matches. Per the germline V gene, CDR1 is LNHDA and CDR2 is SQIVND (reference sequence). The CDR3 here is CATYSGGYNEQFF. CDR3 in DNA: TGTGCCACCTATAGCGGGGGCTACAATGAGCAGTTCTTC.

The chain has TRBV7-9 and TRBJ1-4, with TRBD1 matching 9 bases. J was trimmed by 4 bases and V by 2 bases; bases with no gene match: 11. The CDR3 contains 18 residues. CDR1 and CDR2 from the germline V gene are SEHNR and FQNEAQ (reference sequence). The CDR3 spells CASSLPGTPGQGNEKLFF. The CDR3 nucleotides are TGTGCCAGCAGCTTACCGGGGACTCCGGGACAGGGTAATGAAAAACTGTTTTTT.

This rearrangement joins TRBV21-1 to TRBJ2-2; the table's D call TRBD1 went unverified against the DNA. TRBV21-1 counts as a pseudogene. This CDR3 is built from 15 residues. In DNA form, the CDR3 reads TGTGCCAGCAGCCCCAGGGGGCGTATCACCGGGGAGCTGTTTTTT. Amino acids: CASSPRGRITGELFF.